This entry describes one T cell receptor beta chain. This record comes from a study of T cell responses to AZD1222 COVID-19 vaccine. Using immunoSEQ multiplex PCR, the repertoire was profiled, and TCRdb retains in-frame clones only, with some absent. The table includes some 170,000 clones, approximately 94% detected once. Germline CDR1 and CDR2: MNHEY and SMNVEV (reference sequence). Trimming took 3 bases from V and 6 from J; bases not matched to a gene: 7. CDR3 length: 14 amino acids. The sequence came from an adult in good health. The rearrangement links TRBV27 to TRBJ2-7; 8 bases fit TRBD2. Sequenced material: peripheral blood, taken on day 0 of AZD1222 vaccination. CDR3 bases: TGTGCCAGCAGTTTCGGCGGGAGGTTTCGCGAGCAGTACTTC. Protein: CASSFGGRFREQYF.